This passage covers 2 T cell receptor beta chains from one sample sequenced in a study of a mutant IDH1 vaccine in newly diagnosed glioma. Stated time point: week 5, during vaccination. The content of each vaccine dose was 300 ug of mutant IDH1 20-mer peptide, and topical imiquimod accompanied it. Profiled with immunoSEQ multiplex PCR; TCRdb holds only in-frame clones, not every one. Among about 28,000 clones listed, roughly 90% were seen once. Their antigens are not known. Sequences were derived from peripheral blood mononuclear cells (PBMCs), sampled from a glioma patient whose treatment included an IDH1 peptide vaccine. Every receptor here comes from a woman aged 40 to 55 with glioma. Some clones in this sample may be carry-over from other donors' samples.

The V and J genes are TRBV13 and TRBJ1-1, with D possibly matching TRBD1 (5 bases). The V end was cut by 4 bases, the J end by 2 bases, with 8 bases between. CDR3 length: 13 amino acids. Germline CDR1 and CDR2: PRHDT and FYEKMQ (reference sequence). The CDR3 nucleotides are TGTGCCAGCAGCTCCGGACATAACACTGAAGCTTTCTTT. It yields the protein CASSSGHNTEAFF.

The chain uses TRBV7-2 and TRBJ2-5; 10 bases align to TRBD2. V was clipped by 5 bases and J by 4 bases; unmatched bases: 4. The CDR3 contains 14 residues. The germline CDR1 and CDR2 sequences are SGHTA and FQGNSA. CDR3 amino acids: CASSVTSGAETQYF. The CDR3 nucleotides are TGTGCCAGCAGCGTAACTAGCGGGGCAGAGACCCAGTACTTC.